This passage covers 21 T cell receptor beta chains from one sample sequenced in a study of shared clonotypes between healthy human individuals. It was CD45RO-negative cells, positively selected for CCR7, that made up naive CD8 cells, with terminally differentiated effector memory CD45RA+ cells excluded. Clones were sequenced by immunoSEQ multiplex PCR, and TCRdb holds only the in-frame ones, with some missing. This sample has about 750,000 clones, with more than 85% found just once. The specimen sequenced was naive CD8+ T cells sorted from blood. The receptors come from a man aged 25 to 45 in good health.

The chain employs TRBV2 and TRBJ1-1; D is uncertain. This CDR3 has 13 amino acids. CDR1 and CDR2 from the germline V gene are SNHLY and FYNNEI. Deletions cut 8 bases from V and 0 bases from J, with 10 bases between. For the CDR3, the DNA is TGTGCCAGCCCTGGTCGGATGAACACTGAAGCTTTCTTT. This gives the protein CASPGRMNTEAFF.

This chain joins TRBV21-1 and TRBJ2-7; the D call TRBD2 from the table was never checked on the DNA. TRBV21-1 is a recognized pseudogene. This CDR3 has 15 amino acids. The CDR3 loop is CASSKVVLAEYEQYF. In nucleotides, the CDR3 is TGTGCCAGCAGCAAAGTCGTGCTAGCGGAATACGAGCAGTACTTC.

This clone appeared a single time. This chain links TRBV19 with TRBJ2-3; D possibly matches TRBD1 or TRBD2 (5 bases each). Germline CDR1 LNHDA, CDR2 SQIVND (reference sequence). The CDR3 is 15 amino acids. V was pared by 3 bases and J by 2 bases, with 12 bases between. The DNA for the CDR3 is TGTGCCAGTAGTATCGGGGACGGATACACAGATACGCAGTATTTT. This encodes CASSIGDGYTDTQYF.

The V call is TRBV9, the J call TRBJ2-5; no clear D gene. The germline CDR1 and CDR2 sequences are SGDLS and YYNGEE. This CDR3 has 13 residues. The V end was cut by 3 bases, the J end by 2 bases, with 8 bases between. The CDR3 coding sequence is TGTGCCAGCAGCGCCCAGAGGCAAGAGACCCAGTACTTC. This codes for CASSAQRQETQYF.

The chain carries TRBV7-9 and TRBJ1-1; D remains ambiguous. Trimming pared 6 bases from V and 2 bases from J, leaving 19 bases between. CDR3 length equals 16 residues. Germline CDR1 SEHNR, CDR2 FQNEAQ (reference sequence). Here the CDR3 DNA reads TGTGCCAGCAGTCGAGCGTCCGGAAGCCTCAACACTGAAGCTTTCTTT. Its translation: CASSRASGSLNTEAFF.

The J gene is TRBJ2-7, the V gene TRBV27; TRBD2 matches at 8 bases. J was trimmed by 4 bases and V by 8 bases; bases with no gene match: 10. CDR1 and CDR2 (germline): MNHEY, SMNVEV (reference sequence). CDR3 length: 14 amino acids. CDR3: CASGLGLANYEQYF. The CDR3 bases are TGTGCCAGCGGCCTCGGACTAGCTAATTACGAGCAGTACTTC.

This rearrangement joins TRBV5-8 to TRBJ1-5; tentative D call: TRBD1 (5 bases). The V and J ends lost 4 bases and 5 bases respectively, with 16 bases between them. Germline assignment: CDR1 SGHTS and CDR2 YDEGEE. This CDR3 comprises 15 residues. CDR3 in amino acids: CASSRERAGYQPQHF. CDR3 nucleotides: TGTGCCAGCAGCAGGGAGCGGGCAGGGTATCAGCCCCAGCATTTT.

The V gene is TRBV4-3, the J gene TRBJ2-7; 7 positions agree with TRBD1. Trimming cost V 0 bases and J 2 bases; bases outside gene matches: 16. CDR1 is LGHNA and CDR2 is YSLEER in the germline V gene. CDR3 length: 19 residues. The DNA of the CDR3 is TGCGCCAGCAGCCAAGATAAGGGTTCCCCAGGGGGATTTCCCTACGAGCAGTACTTC. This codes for CASSQDKGSPGGFPYEQYF.

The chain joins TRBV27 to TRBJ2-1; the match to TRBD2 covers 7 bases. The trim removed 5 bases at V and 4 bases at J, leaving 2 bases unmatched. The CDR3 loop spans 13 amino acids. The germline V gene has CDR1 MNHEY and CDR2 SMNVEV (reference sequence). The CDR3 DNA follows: TGTGCCAGCAGTCACGGGGGGTACAATGAGCAGTTCTTC. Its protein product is CASSHGGYNEQFF.

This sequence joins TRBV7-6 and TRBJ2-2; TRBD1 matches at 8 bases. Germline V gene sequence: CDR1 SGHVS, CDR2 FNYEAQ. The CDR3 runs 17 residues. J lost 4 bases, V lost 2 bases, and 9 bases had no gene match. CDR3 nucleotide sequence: TGTGCCAGCAGCTTATCAGACAGGGGACGTCGCACCGGGGAGCTGTTTTTT. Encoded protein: CASSLSDRGRRTGELFF.

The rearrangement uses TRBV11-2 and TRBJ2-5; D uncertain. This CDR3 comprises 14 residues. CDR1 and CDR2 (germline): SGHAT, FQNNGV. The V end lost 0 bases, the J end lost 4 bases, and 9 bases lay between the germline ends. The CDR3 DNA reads TGTGCCAGCAGCTTAGAATACGGCGGAGAGACCCAGTACTTC. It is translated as CASSLEYGGETQYF.

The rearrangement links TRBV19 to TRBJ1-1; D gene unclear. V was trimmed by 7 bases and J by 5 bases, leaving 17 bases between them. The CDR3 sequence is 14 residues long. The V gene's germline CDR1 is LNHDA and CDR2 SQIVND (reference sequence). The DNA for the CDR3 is TGTGCCAGTACTAGTGTTCGGGGTGATACTGAAGCTTTCTTT. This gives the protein CASTSVRGDTEAFF.

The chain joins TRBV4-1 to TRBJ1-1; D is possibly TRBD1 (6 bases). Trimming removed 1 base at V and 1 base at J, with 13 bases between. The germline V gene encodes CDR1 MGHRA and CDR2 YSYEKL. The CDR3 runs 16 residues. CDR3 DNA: TGCGCCAGCAGCCAAGGAACAGGGTCGAGGAACACTGAAGCTTTCTTT. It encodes CASSQGTGSRNTEAFF.

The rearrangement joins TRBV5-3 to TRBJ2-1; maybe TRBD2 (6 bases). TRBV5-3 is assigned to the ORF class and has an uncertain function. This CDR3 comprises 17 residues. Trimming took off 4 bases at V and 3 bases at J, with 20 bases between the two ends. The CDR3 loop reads CARSAKPTREHYNEQFF. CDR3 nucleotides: TGTGCCAGAAGCGCGAAGCCCACGCGGGAACACTACAATGAGCAGTTCTTC.

In nucleotides, the CDR3 is TGTGCCAGCAGCCAGTCTAGGGGTGAGCAGTTCTTC. This codes for CASSQSRGEQFF. The rearrangement joins TRBV7-9 to TRBJ2-1, with a weak D call TRBD1 (5 bases). In germline, CDR1 is SEHNR, CDR2 FQNEAQ (reference sequence). Trimming took off 5 bases at V and 9 bases at J, with 11 bases between the two ends. The CDR3 runs to 12 residues.

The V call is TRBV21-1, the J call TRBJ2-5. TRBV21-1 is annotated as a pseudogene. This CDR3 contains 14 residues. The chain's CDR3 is CASSNVKNEETQYF. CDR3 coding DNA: TGTGCCAGCAGCAATGTGAAGAACGAAGAGACCCAGTACTTC.

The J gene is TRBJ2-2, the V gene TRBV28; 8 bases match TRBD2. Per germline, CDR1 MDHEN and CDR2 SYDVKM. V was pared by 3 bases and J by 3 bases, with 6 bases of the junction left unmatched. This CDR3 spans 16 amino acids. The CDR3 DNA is TGTGCCAGCAGTTTGGACGGGAGGGCCGACACCGGGGAGCTGTTTTTT. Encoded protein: CASSLDGRADTGELFF.

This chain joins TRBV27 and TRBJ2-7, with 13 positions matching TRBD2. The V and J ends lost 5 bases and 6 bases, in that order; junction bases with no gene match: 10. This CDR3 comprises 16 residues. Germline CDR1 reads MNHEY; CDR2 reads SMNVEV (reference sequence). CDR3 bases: TGTGCCAGCAGTCCTACACCGGGACTAGCGGGATTCGAGCAGTACTTC. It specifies CASSPTPGLAGFEQYF.

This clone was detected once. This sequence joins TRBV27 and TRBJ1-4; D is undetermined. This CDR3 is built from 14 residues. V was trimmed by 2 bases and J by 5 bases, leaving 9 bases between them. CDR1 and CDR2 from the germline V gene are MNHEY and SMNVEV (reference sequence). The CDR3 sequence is CASSLNDGNEKLFF. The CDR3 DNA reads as TGTGCCAGCAGTTTAAACGACGGGAATGAAAAACTGTTTTTT.

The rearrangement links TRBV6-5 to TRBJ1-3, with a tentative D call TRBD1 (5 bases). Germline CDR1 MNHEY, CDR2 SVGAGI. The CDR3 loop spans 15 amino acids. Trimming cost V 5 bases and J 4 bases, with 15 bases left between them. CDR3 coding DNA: TGTGCCAGCAGTGGGGCGGATATGGGAGGAAACACCATATATTTT. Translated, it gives CASSGADMGGNTIYF.

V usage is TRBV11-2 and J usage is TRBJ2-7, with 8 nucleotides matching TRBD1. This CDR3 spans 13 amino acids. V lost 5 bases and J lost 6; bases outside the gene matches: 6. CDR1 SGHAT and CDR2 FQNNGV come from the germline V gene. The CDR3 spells CASSRTGIFEQYF. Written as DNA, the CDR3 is TGTGCCAGCAGCCGGACAGGGATTTTCGAGCAGTACTTC.